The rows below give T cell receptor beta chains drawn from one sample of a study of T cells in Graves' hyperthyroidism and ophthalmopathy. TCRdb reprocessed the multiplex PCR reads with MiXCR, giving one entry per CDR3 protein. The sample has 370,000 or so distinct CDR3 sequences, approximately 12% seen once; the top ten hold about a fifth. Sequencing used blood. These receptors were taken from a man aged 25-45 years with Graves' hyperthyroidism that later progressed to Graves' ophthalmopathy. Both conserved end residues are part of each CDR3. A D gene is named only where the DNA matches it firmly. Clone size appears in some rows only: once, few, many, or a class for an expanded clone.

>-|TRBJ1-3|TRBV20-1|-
TGCAGTGCTAGGGCAGTGACGAGCTCTGGAAACACCATATATTTT
CSARAVTSSGNTIYF
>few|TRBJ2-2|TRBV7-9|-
TGTGCCAACCTAGGGCATAGCGGGGAGCTGTTTTTT
CANLGHSGELFF
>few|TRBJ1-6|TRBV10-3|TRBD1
TGTGCCACCTCCCGGGACAGCCTGAATTCACCCCTCCACTTT
CATSRDSLNSPLHF
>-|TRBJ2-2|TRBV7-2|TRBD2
TGTGCCAGCATCCTCCAGGTGGCGGGAGCCGGGGAGCTGTTTTTT
CASILQVAGAGELFF
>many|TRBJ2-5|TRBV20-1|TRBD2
TGCAGTGCTAGTCTAGCGGGGGCCCGGGGAGAGACCCAGTACTTC
CSASLAGARGETQYF
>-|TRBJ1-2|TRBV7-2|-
TGTGCCAGCAGCTTATCGGTAGGGTCCTATGGCTACACCTTC
CASSLSVGSYGYTF
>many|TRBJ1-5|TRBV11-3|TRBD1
TGTGCCAGCAGCAAGGACAGGTATAGCAATCAGCCCCAGCATTTT
CASSKDRYSNQPQHF
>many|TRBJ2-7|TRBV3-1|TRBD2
TGTGCCAGCAGCGCAACCAGCGGGGGGGCTCGCGACGAGCAGTACTTC
CASSATSGGARDEQYF
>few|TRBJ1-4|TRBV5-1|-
TGCGCCAGCAGCTTGGGGGTTCCCGGGGGTAATGAAAAACTGTTTTTT
CASSLGVPGGNEKLFF
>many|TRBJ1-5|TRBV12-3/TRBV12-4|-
TGTGCCAGCAGTGGACAGACCCGCAATCAGCCCCAGCATTTT
CASSGQTRNQPQHF
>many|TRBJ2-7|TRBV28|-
TGTGCCAGCAGTTCCGCCTCGCGGGCCCACGAGCAGTACTTC
CASSSASRAHEQYF
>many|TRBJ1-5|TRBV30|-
TGTGCCTGGAGTGTACCCGGGGGCGGTGAACAGCCCCAGCATTTT
CAWSVPGGGEQPQHF
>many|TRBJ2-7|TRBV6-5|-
TGTGCCAGCAGTTACTCTGGGGAGTCCTACGAGCAGTACTTC
CASSYSGESYEQYF
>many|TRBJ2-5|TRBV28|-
TGTGCCAGCGGCGGTACCCACGCACTCCAAGAGACCCAGTACTTC
CASGGTHALQETQYF
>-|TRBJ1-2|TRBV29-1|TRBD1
TGCAGCGTTACAGGGGGCACGGGCTACACCTTC
CSVTGGTGYTF
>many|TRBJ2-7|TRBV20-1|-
TGCAGTGCTAGAAAGAGGGGCTACTCCTACGAGCAGTACTTC
CSARKRGYSYEQYF
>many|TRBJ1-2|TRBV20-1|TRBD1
TGCAGTGCTAGACCGGGACAGGGGATCGGCTACACCTTC
CSARPGQGIGYTF
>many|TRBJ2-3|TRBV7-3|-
TGTGCCAGCAGCCCGAGGTTGGGGGAGACAGATACGCAGTATTTT
CASSPRLGETDTQYF
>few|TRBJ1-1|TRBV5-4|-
TGTGCCAGCAGTGGCGGGGACCCTGAAGCTTTCTTT
CASSGGDPEAFF
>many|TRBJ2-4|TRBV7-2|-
TGTGCCAGCAGCTTGAGATACATTCAGTACTTC
CASSLRYIQYF
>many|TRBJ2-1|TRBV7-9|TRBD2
TGTGCCAGCAGCCCTAGGGGGACTAGCGCGCCTGAGCAGTTCTTC
CASSPRGTSAPEQFF
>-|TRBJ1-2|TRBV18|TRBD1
TGTGCCAGCTCCCCCGACAGGGATCATGGCTACACCTTC
CASSPDRDHGYTF
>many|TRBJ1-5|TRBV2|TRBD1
TGTGCCAGCAGTATTCCCGACAGGGCGGATCAGCCCCAGCATTTT
CASSIPDRADQPQHF
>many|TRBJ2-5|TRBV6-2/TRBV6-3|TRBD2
TGTGCCAGCAGTTCACCGGGACTAGCGGGACCCGGGACGTACTTC
CASSSPGLAGPGTYF
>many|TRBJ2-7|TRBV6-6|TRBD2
TGTGCCAGCAGTTACCCCGGGACTAGGAGCTACGAGCAGTACTTC
CASSYPGTRSYEQYF
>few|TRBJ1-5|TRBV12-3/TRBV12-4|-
TGTGCCAGCAGCACCCTTCTTAAGCCCCAGCATTTT
CASSTLLKPQHF
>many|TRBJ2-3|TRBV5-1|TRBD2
TGTGCTAGCAGCCCAGGACTAGCGGGGGACACAGATACGCAGTATTTT
CASSPGLAGDTDTQYF
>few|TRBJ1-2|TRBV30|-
TGTGCCTGGAGTCGGGTTTTGGGCTATGGCTACACCTTC
CAWSRVLGYGYTF
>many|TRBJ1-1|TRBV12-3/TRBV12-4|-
TGTGCCAGTTTTTGGACGACGGGAACTGAAGCTTTCTTT
CASFWTTGTEAFF
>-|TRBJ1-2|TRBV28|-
TGTGCCAGCAGTTCACGGGGGTCGCCTAACTATGGCTACACCTTC
CASSSRGSPNYGYTF
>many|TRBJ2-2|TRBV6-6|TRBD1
TGTGCCAGCAGTTATTCGGGACAGGGGGCAGGGACCGGGGAGCTGTTTTTT
CASSYSGQGAGTGELFF
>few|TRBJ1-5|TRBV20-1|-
TGCAGTGCTAGAGTTTTTAGCAATCAGCCCCAGCATTTT
CSARVFSNQPQHF
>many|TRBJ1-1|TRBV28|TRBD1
TGTGCCAGCAGTATCAGGGGGCTTCTGAACACTGAAGCTTTCTTT
CASSIRGLLNTEAFF
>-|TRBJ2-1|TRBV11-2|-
TGTGCCAGCAGCCTTAACAGACCCGGCTCCTACAATGAGCAGTTCTTC
CASSLNRPGSYNEQFF
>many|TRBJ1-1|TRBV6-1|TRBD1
TGTGCCAGCAGAGGGACAGGGGCCGGGGACACTGAAGCTTTCTTT
CASRGTGAGDTEAFF
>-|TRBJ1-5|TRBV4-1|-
TGCGCCAGCAGCCGCTCCCCCTCGGACTTGGGCAATCAGCCCCAGCATTTT
CASSRSPSDLGNQPQHF
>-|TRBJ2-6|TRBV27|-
TGTGCCAGCAGTTTAGTGCCAGGGACCGGGGCCAACGTCCTGACTTTC
CASSLVPGTGANVLTF
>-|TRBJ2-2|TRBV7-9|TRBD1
TGTGCCAGCAGCTTAACCGGACAGGGAGGCACCGGGGAGCTGTTTTTT
CASSLTGQGGTGELFF
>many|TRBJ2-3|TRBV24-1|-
TGTGCCACCAGTGAGGGAGGCTCCACAGATACGCAGTATTTT
CATSEGGSTDTQYF
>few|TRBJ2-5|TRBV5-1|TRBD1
TGCGCCAGCAGCATGACAGGGGCGGGCGAGACCCAGTACTTC
CASSMTGAGETQYF
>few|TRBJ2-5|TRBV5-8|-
TGTGCCAGCAGTTCGGTCGACAGACCCGGCGAGACCCAGTACTTC
CASSSVDRPGETQYF
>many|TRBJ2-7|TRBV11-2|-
TGTGCCAGCAGCCTCGGGGACACCTCCTACGAGCAGTACTTC
CASSLGDTSYEQYF
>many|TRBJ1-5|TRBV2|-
TGTGCCAGCAGGGACAGAAACAATCAGCCCCAGCATTTT
CASRDRNNQPQHF